This section outlines one TCR beta chain sequence together with its context. It lacks a known antigen. Nothing much larger sits one base from this clone, and base qualities are not available. PBMCs were isolated by Ficoll-Paque density gradient centrifugation. Reads for this sample came from an Illumina NovaSeq 6000. Using 5'RACE with constant-segment primers, TCRalpha and TCRbeta cDNA libraries were constructed, with sample barcodes and unique molecular identifiers added in the process. RNA was extracted from every sample with Trizol reagent. Amplification of the libraries took two PCR steps, and the second step added a second sample barcode plus Illumina TruSeq adapters. Sequencing of libraries was performed on an Illumina NovaSeq with 2 x 150 bp paired-end reads. The published analysis was carried out like this. With migec v1.2.7, reads were demultiplexed and then collapsed into UMI-guided consensus sequences. With mixcr v2.1.11, UMI consensuses were aligned to TRA and TRB V and J templates and assembled into clonotypes. A clonotype was counted as expanded or contracted only when both edgeR and NoisET called the clonotype significant, with the noise models trained on biological replicates. For edgeR calls, a false discovery rate-adjusted p below 0.01 and a log2 fold-change threshold of 1 were applied. PCA with hierarchical clustering of max-normalized trajectories of the 1000 most abundant clonotypes was used as exploratory dynamics analysis. The CD4 or CD8 phenotype of responding clones was assigned using the separately sequenced CD4+ and CD8+ repertoires. TCRdb trimmed the raw reads at Q25, called clones with MiXCR and kept productive beta chains. Duplicate CDR3 protein sequences are folded into a single record with the most common DNA and genes. These V and J calls originate from TCRdb's pipeline instead of the authors' own analysis. For this sample there are around 370,000 distinct CDR3 sequences; more than 20% appear just once. The ten largest clones add up to around 12% of the sample.

The data originate from a study of T-cell memory formation after mild COVID-19 (dated by TCRdb to the early 2020s). About the study as a whole: Most TCR sequence clusters were specific to one of the two donors. Two young, previously healthy adult volunteers made up the cohort, one male and one female. In a couple of donors, T-cell clones that expanded and contracted after mild COVID-19 were followed by sequencing TCRalpha and TCRbeta repertoires longitudinally. Beyond this particular receptor, the publication reports: Clones contracting from day 15 to 85 had balanced CD4/CD8 phenotypes, while a second wave expanding from day 15 to 37 was biased towards CD4+. The study included only a couple of mild cases, and larger cohorts that include severe cases with pre-infection samples were judged to be necessary. Whether the second-wave clones peaking on day 37 were SARS-CoV-2 specific was not confirmed. Contracting CD4+ clones turned up mainly in the CM and EM memory subsets, whereas EMRA was where CD8+ clones were enriched. Some responding clones were detected in pre-infection memory, which suggested that pre-existing cross-reactive memory T cells had joined the SARS-CoV-2 response.

After removal of 5 bases from V and 8 bases from J, the junction retains 11 bases not matched to a gene. From cysteine to phenylalanine, the CDR3 is 15 amino acids long. The only DNA kept is the CDR3, 45 bases in frame from the first base. The clonotype comes from an adult woman who had mild COVID-19 (a few samples of this study predate the infection). The sample titles of this study are shuffled in the database, so cell type and time point are left out; the donor was told from shared clones. The V and J genes are TRBV12-3 or TRBV12-4 and TRBJ1-1; TRBD1 agrees with 10 junctional bases. The specimen sequenced was PBMCs or a T cell subset sorted from them (not recorded which). The nucleotides read TGTGCCAGCAGTACCCCGGGACAGGGGCAACGGGAAGCTTTCTTT. It specifies CASSTPGQGQREAFF.